This record concerns one T cell receptor beta chain sequence. Trimming shortened V by 4 bases and J by 7 bases, and 14 bases separated the two germline ends. The CDR3 length is 13 residues. Germline lookup yields CDR1 SGDLS and CDR2 YYNGEE. Authors' processing steps: Amplification of reference gene primers was used by the study to estimate nucleated cell counts. Libraries were prepared by immunoSEQ multiplex PCR; TCRdb keeps only in-frame clonotypes and omits some of them. That table supplies the V and J calls and clone size; D and trimming were determined from the DNA. The top ten clones hold approximately 2.2% of a sample with more than 250,000 clones, 75% to 90% of them seen once. The data were taken from a study of blood T cell repertoires in COVID-19. The wider study: Sites across the United States, Italy and Spain contributed samples from acute and convalescent COVID-19. Sources were T cells, B-cell-depleted T cells, or PBMCs; the material itself was cDNA or gDNA.

Sequenced: peripheral blood. This rearrangement joins TRBV9 to TRBJ1-2, with D possibly matching TRBD1 (5 bases). This clonotype originated in a woman aged 30 to 39 who had recovered from COVID-19. The CDR3 sequence is CASSLQGSLGYTF. In DNA form, the CDR3 reads TGTGCCAGCAGCCTGCAGGGTTCCCTTGGCTACACCTTC.